The present T cell receptor (beta chain) was sequenced within a study of vaccination and CD4 T cells after COVID-19. The wider study: Every culture used as a control got a CEFX pool, an HIV-1 Nef pool, or no peptide.

The treatment is: roughly ten-day PBMC culture with coronavirus spike peptide pools or control peptides (ViraFEST assay). The Oncomine TCR Beta short-read assay was what sequenced the DNA obtained from cultured CD4+ T cells. TCRdb independently ran MiXCR on the PCR reads; one entry per CDR3 protein. The top ten hold about 23% of the sample, which has 9,500 to 12,000 distinct CDR3 sequences, around 25% seen once. A word on this clonotype: Its matching antigen is unknown.

CDR3 length equals 15 residues. J was trimmed by 8 bases and V by 3 bases; bases with no gene match: 11. Per germline, CDR1 MNHNS and CDR2 SASEGT. The material sequenced was CD4+ T cells from blood, cultured in vitro, taken after SARS-CoV-2 vaccination. The sequence derives from a human donor who had recovered from COVID-19. This rearrangement joins TRBV6-1 to TRBJ1-1; 8 nucleotides line up with TRBD1. CDR3 coding DNA: TGTGCCAGCAGTGATTTAGGGACAGGTCCGAAAGAAGCTTTCTTT. It encodes CASSDLGTGPKEAFF.